The clone carrying this TCR beta chain was found a few times. TCRdb fed the 5' RACE reads into MiXCR, producing one record per CDR3 protein. The top ten hold almost 40% of the sample, which has 100,000 to 150,000 distinct CDR3 sequences, 8% to 10% seen once. The sample is drawn from a study of T cells after yellow fever vaccination. Germline V CDR1 and CDR2: MNHNY, SVGAGI (reference sequence). This CDR3 has 15 amino acids. J was trimmed by 4 bases and V by 0 bases; bases with no gene match: 5. Sequenced here: CD8+ T cells sorted from PBMCs, sampled on the day of the yellow fever booster vaccination. This TCR was recovered from a young man who received the YFV17D yellow fever vaccine. V and J are TRBV6-6 and TRBJ2-5; 7 bases fit TRBD1. CDR3 bases: TGTGCCAGCAGTTACTCGGACAGGAGTACAGAGACCCAGTACTTC. Its translation: CASSYSDRSTETQYF.